Sequencing of this T cell receptor beta chain was carried out in a study of blood T cell repertoires in COVID-19. As originally analysed: By means of reference gene primer amplification, nucleated cell counts were estimated. Clones were read by immunoSEQ multiplex PCR, and TCRdb kept only the in-frame ones, dropping some. The V and J calls and clone size were taken over from that table, and D and trimming were inferred from the DNA. The table shows 120,000 to 150,000 clones, with 70% to 90% occurring only once. The CDR3 extends over 15 amino acids. The V end was cut by 5 bases, the J end by 8 bases, with 21 bases between. CDR1 SEHNR and CDR2 FQNEAQ come from the germline V gene (reference sequence). This clone is a singleton in its sample.

The gene calls are TRBV7-9 and TRBJ1-2; TRBD1 is a possible D gene (6 bases). The sample taken for sequencing was peripheral blood. The TCR comes from a human donor with acute or convalescent COVID-19. The donor label of this sample is uncertain. The CDR3 protein is CASSKTGTPLWGYTF. The CDR3 nucleotides read TGTGCCAGCAGCAAGACCGGGACACCCCTCTGGGGCTACACCTTC. The variable domain in full, completed from reference TRBV7-9 and TRBJ1-2, reads DTGVSQNPRHKITKRGQNVTFRCDPISEHNRLYWYRQTLGQGPEFLTYFQNEAQLEKSRLLSDRFSAERPKGSFSTLEIQRTEQGDSAMYLCASSKTGTPLWGYTFGSGTRLTVV.